These T cell receptor beta chains were read from a single sample in a study of spatial heterogeneity in lung cancer. Each CDR3 protein gets one entry after TCRdb re-called the 5' RACE reads with MiXCR. Of about 48,000 distinct CDR3 sequences listed, approximately 5.7% are singletons. The source material was PBMCs, sampled at surgery. The receptors derive from a male donor with early-stage non-small cell lung cancer. Both conserved end residues are part of each CDR3. Each record gives: J gene, clone size, V gene, D gene, CDR3 DNA, CDR3 protein. A D gene is named only where the DNA matches it firmly. A clone size is listed for some rows: how often the clone was seen (once, few, many), or a class if it is expanded.

>TRBJ1-5|many|TRBV19|-
TGTGCCGGCTCGGCGGGGGTGAATCAGCCCCAGCATTTT
CAGSAGVNQPQHF
>TRBJ2-2|many|TRBV12-3/TRBV12-4|-
TGTGCCAGCAGTCCTGACCCACTAGTAGCCGGGGAGCTGTTTTTT
CASSPDPLVAGELFF
>TRBJ2-5|-|TRBV6-2/TRBV6-3|-
TGTGCCAGCCGGGGCAGCGTCCTGGGGACCCAGTACTTC
CASRGSVLGTQYF
>TRBJ2-5|many|TRBV24-1|TRBD2
TGTGCCACCAGTGACTCTAGCGGGAGCGGGGAGACCCAGTACTTC
CATSDSSGSGETQYF
>TRBJ2-1|many|TRBV12-3/TRBV12-4|-
TGTGCCAGCAGGCCGCTGATCTCCTACAATGAGCAGTTCTTC
CASRPLISYNEQFF
>TRBJ2-7|many|TRBV18|TRBD2
TGTGCCAGCTCACCACCGTCTAGCGGGAGCTACGAGCAGTACTTC
CASSPPSSGSYEQYF
>TRBJ2-7|many|TRBV20-1|-
TGCAGTGCCGGGAGAAGCTCCTACGAGCAGTACTTC
CSAGRSSYEQYF
>TRBJ2-3|many|TRBV6-5|-
TGTGCCAGCAACCGGGCAGGGGTCCTCACAGATACGCAGTATTTT
CASNRAGVLTDTQYF
>TRBJ2-1|many|TRBV14|-
TGTGCCAGCAGCCGGCCGAGCTCCTACAATGAGCAGTTCTTC
CASSRPSSYNEQFF
>TRBJ1-5|many|TRBV27|TRBD1
TGTGCCAGCAGACCGGGACAGATTAGCAATCAGCCCCAGCATTTT
CASRPGQISNQPQHF
>TRBJ2-7|many|TRBV7-9|TRBD2
TGTGCCAGCAGCCCAGGGACTAGCGGGACCGCCTCCTACGAGCAGTACTTC
CASSPGTSGTASYEQYF
>TRBJ2-5|-|TRBV7-2|-
TGTGCCAGCAGCCCAGGACATACACAAGAGACCCAGTACTTC
CASSPGHTQETQYF
>TRBJ1-2|many|TRBV29-1|-
TGCAGCGTTGAGCGGGGTGGGGACGCCTATGGCTACACCTTC
CSVERGGDAYGYTF
>TRBJ2-7|many|TRBV7-6|TRBD2
TGTGCCAGCAGCCCCCAGACTAGCGGGAGCTACGAGCAGTACTTC
CASSPQTSGSYEQYF
>TRBJ2-1|many|TRBV20-1|-
TGCAGTGCTAGTCTCGGGACCGCTCCATTCAATGAGCAGTTCTTC
CSASLGTAPFNEQFF
>TRBJ2-6|many|TRBV5-1|-
TGCGCCAGCAGCCCCGGGACCTCTGGGGCCAACGTCCTGACTTTC
CASSPGTSGANVLTF
>TRBJ2-1|many|TRBV20-1|TRBD2
TGCAGTGCTAGAGAGGGACTAGTGGATGAGCAGTTCTTC
CSAREGLVDEQFF
>TRBJ2-1|many|TRBV7-2|TRBD1
TGTGCCAGCACCACGGGGACAGCGAACGAGCAGTTCTTC
CASTTGTANEQFF
>TRBJ2-1|many|TRBV20-1|-
TGCAGTGCTAAGCCTTCCTACAATGAGCAGTTCTTC
CSAKPSYNEQFF
>TRBJ2-7|many|TRBV20-1|-
TGCAGTGCTAGAGATCATCGAGGGGCCGAGCAGTACTTC
CSARDHRGAEQYF
>TRBJ2-7|many|TRBV5-1|-
TGCGCCAGCAGTTATGACTCGGCCCTCCGGGAGCAGTACTTC
CASSYDSALREQYF
>TRBJ1-1|many|TRBV6-6|-
TGTGCCAGCAGTTCAGGGACTGAAGCTTTCTTT
CASSSGTEAFF
>TRBJ1-6|many|TRBV7-8|-
TGTGCCAGCAGCTTCAGAGGGGGCTCCTATAATTCACCCCTCCACTTT
CASSFRGGSYNSPLHF
>TRBJ1-2|few|TRBV12-3/TRBV12-4|-
TGTGCCAGCACCCCTTCCGGGACGTTATATGGCTACACCTTC
CASTPSGTLYGYTF
>TRBJ2-1|many|TRBV7-9|-
TGTGCCAGCAGCTTAAAAAGAGAGCAGTTCTTC
CASSLKREQFF
>TRBJ2-2|many|TRBV10-3|TRBD2
TGTGCCATCAGTGAGAGACTAGCGGGCGGAACCGGGGAGCTGTTTTTT
CAISERLAGGTGELFF
>TRBJ2-3|many|TRBV13|-
TGTGCCAGCAGCCGCGGAGGAATCACCTTCACAGATACGCAGTATTTT
CASSRGGITFTDTQYF
>TRBJ1-1|many|TRBV6-2/TRBV6-3|-
TGTGCCAGCAGTTGGGACCTGGACACTGAAGCTTTCTTT
CASSWDLDTEAFF
>TRBJ2-1|many|TRBV20-1|-
TGCAGTGCTAGAGATGAGGCTATCTCCTACAATGAGCAGTTCTTC
CSARDEAISYNEQFF
>TRBJ1-6|many|TRBV4-2|-
TGTGCCAGCAGCCAAAGGTGGGGGGACTCAAATTCACCCCTCCACTTT
CASSQRWGDSNSPLHF
>TRBJ1-4|-|TRBV19|TRBD1
TGTGCCACCGGACAGGTACCTGATGAAAAACTGTTTTTT
CATGQVPDEKLFF
>TRBJ2-3|many|TRBV10-3|-
TGTGCCATCAGTGAAAGCACAGATACGCAGTATTTT
CAISESTDTQYF
>TRBJ2-3|-|TRBV7-2|-
TGTGCCAGCAGCTTAGATGCTCACACAGATACGCAGTATTTT
CASSLDAHTDTQYF
>TRBJ1-5|many|TRBV20-1|-
TGCAGTGCTAGACAGGGGCCGCTGGGTCAGCCCCAGCATTTT
CSARQGPLGQPQHF
>TRBJ2-7|many|TRBV4-2|-
TGTGCCAGCAGCCGCCGGGACTTGTCCTACGAGCAGTACTTC
CASSRRDLSYEQYF
>TRBJ2-3|few|TRBV7-2|TRBD2
TGTGCCAGCAGCTATACTAGCGGGAGCCCTGGAGATACGCAGTATTTT
CASSYTSGSPGDTQYF
>TRBJ2-1|many|TRBV11-3|-
TGTGCCAGCAGCTCGCGGGACTCCGGCTCCTACAATGAGCAGTTCTTC
CASSSRDSGSYNEQFF
>TRBJ1-2|many|TRBV29-1|TRBD1
TGCAGCGCAGTCGACGACAGGGCCTATGGCTACACCTTC
CSAVDDRAYGYTF
>TRBJ2-3|many|TRBV7-6|TRBD2
TGTGCCTCCAGCGGGAGGGCCGGAGATACGCAGTATTTT
CASSGRAGDTQYF
>TRBJ2-5|many|TRBV19|TRBD1
TGTGCCAGTAGTACCACAGGGGGCTGGGGAGAGACCCAGTACTTC
CASSTTGGWGETQYF
>TRBJ2-7|many|TRBV29-1|-
TGCAGCGTGGAGACGGGCCTCAAGCAGTACTTC
CSVETGLKQYF
>TRBJ2-3|medium-sized|TRBV29-1|-
TGCAGCGTTGTCTGGGGCAGGGCTACAGATACGCAGTATTTT
CSVVWGRATDTQYF